A single sample gave rise to the 30 T cell receptor beta chains below, sequenced in a study of cytomegalovirus exposure and HLA in healthy donors (dated by TCRdb to about 2017). Library preparation used the immunoSEQ multiplex PCR assay. A mixture of 60 forward primers for TCR Vbeta segments and 13 reverse primers for TCR Jbeta segments was used in the multiplex PCR. TCRdb's version of the immuneACCESS table is confined to in-frame rearrangements and falls short of the full clone set. An unresolved V gene accounts for under half of the shortfall where checked; the remainder is of unknown origin. This sample is represented by 150,000 to 200,000 clones; around 75% of them were singletons. Less than 5% of the sample is in the top ten clones. The sequencing sample was made of PBMCs. These receptors were obtained from a male donor in good health and CMV-seronegative.

The chain combines TRBV19 with TRBJ1-4; 7 bases agree with TRBD1. This CDR3 is built from 18 residues. Germline V gene lookup returns CDR1 LNHDA and CDR2 SQIVND (reference sequence). V shed 5 bases and J 0 bases; nucleotides not matched to a gene: 12. CDR3: CASSSPPGQIATNEKLFF. The DNA of the CDR3 is TGTGCCAGTAGTTCACCACCGGGACAGATTGCAACTAATGAAAAACTGTTTTTT.

Only a few counts were recorded for this clone. The V call is TRBV20-1, the J call TRBJ2-5; D remains unclear. Trimming removed 3 bases from V and 11 bases from J, with 13 bases in between. Germline assignment: CDR1 DFQATT and CDR2 SNEGSKA (reference sequence). This CDR3 contains 11 residues. The CDR3 protein is CSARPYEEQYF. The DNA for the CDR3 is TGCAGTGCTAGGCCTTACGAAGAGCAGTACTTC.

The chain carries TRBV7-6 and TRBJ2-1; no clear D. This CDR3 spans 15 amino acids. The V end was cut by 3 bases, the J end by 0 bases, with 9 bases between. In germline, CDR1 is SGHVS, CDR2 FNYEAQ. CDR3 nucleotide sequence: TGTGCCAGCAGCTTTAGACTGAGCTCCTACAATGAGCAGTTCTTC. Translated: CASSFRLSSYNEQFF.

This clone was detected only once. The CDR3 coding sequence is TGTGCCAGCGCCGGGGGGGTTTCACCCCTCCACTTT. It codes for CASAGGVSPLHF. The chain uses TRBV27 and TRBJ1-6, with a possible D match to TRBD1 (5 bases). The CDR3 sequence is 12 residues long. V gave up 8 bases and J gave up 9 bases, with 11 bases separating them. Germline CDR1 reads MNHEY; CDR2 reads SMNVEV (reference sequence).

Turning to this clone: Other DNA sequences of this sample code for an identical CDR3. The gene calls are TRBV6-4 and TRBJ2-3; 7 bases match TRBD2. After removal of 4 bases from V and 1 base from J, the junction contained 5 bases not matched to a gene. CDR1 MRHNA and CDR2 SNTAGT come from the germline V gene. This CDR3 comprises 15 residues. CDR3 DNA sequence: TGTGCCAGCAGTGTGCAACGGGGGGGCACAGATACGCAGTATTTT. It translates to CASSVQRGGTDTQYF.

The gene calls are TRBV19 and TRBJ2-2; 9 nucleotides match TRBD2. Germline V lookup: CDR1 LNHDA, CDR2 SQIVND (reference sequence). J lost 7 bases, V lost 8 bases, and 8 bases had no gene match. The CDR3 is 14 amino acids. The CDR3: CASRGAGGYGELFF. The CDR3 nucleotides read TGTGCCAGTCGGGGGGCGGGAGGGTACGGGGAGCTGTTTTTT.

The CDR3 reads CASRITTGGTGELFF. The DNA of the CDR3 is TGCGCCAGCAGAATAACGACAGGGGGCACCGGGGAGCTGTTTTTT. The rearrangement links TRBV5-1 to TRBJ2-2, with 9 positions matching TRBD1. The V gene's germline CDR1 is SGHRS and CDR2 YFSETQ. The V segment lost 5 bases and the J segment 4 bases; nucleotides outside the gene matches: 6. The CDR3 sequence is 15 residues long. The full variable domain, with the rest looked up from reference TRBV5-1 and TRBJ2-2, is KAGVTQTPRYLIKTRGQQVTLSCSPISGHRSVSWYQQTPGQGLQFLFEYFSETQRNKGNFPGRFSGRQFSNSRSEMNVSTLELGDSALYLCASRITTGGTGELFFGEGSRLTVL.

The chain combines TRBV29-1 with TRBJ2-6, with D unresolved. The CDR3 is 13 amino acids. Trimming took 4 bases from V and 0 from J, leaving 4 bases between them. Germline loops: CDR1 SQVTM, CDR2 ANQGSEA. CDR3 in DNA: TGCAGCGTTGGCAGCTCTGGGGCCAACGTCCTGACTTTC. Translated, it gives CSVGSSGANVLTF.

This clone showed up just a few times. The V call is TRBV7-2, the J call TRBJ2-7; a possible D gene is TRBD2 (6 bases). V lost 2 bases and J lost 5, with 16 bases in between. This CDR3 comprises 15 residues. Germline V CDR1 and CDR2: SGHTA, FQGNSA. The CDR3: CASSLTLTGGDEQYF. The CDR3, as DNA: TGTGCCAGCAGCTTAACACTCACAGGCGGGGACGAGCAGTACTTC.

CDR3 DNA: TGTGCCAGTAGCCTACAGGGGATGAACACTGAAGCTTTCTTT. Its protein product is CASSLQGMNTEAFF. The V call is TRBV19, the J call TRBJ1-1; TRBD1 matches 7 bases. Germline CDR1 LNHDA, CDR2 SQIVND (reference sequence). The CDR3 is 14 amino acids. V lost 6 bases and J lost 0; bases outside the gene matches: 4.

The chain combines TRBV2 with TRBJ2-5; TRBD2 matches 10 bases. The V segment lost 4 bases and the J segment 5 bases; nucleotides outside the gene matches: 7. This CDR3 has 15 amino acids. Germline CDR1 SNHLY, CDR2 FYNNEI. The CDR3 coding sequence is TGTGCCAGCAGTGTGGCTAGCGGGAGAGGTGAGACCCAGTACTTC. This codes for CASSVASGRGETQYF. Full variable domain (rest looked up from reference TRBV2 and TRBJ2-5): EPEVTQTPSHQVTQMGQEVILRCVPISNHLYFYWYRQILGQKVEFLVSFYNNEISEKSEIFDDQFSVERPDGSNFTLKIRSTKLEDSAMYFCASSVASGRGETQYFGPGTRLLVL.

The chain links TRBV13 to TRBJ2-2; 7 nucleotides align to TRBD2. The junction had 9 bases not matched to a gene; V was cut back by 1 base and J by 4 bases. This CDR3 region has 17 residues. Germline values: CDR1 PRHDT, CDR2 FYEKMQ (reference sequence). The CDR3 nucleotides are TGTGCCAGCAGCTTAGCGGGACTAACGTCGTTCACCGGGGAGCTGTTTTTT. The encoded protein is CASSLAGLTSFTGELFF.

This chain links TRBV5-1 with TRBJ2-3, with D maybe TRBD2 (6 bases). The V gene lost 0 bases and the J gene lost 2 bases, with 10 bases spanning the gap. Germline values: CDR1 SGHRS, CDR2 YFSETQ. This CDR3 is built from 15 residues. In DNA form, the CDR3 reads TGCGCCAGCAGCTTGGCAGGACTACCCACAGATACGCAGTATTTT. Its protein product is CASSLAGLPTDTQYF.

The V gene is TRBV28, the J gene TRBJ2-6; unclear D gene. The CDR3 length is 13 residues. Trimming cost V 6 bases and J 0 bases, with 3 bases left between them. Germline V gives CDR1 MDHEN, CDR2 SYDVKM. The CDR3 bases are TGTGCCAGCAGGAGCTCTGGGGCCAACGTCCTGACTTTC. Protein: CASRSSGANVLTF.

A note on this clone: Its ends do not fully match the called genes, so a read error is possible. CDR3 DNA sequence: TGCACGGGTGAAGGATACACAGATACGCAGTATTTT. Amino acids: CTGEGYTDTQYF. The V call is TRBV11-2, the J call TRBJ2-3; D ambiguous. Germline-derived CDR1 and CDR2 are SGHAT and FQNNGV. The CDR3 sequence is 12 residues long.

The chain employs TRBV6-5 and TRBJ1-1, with 7 bases fitting TRBD1. V lost 6 bases to trimming and J lost 7 bases; unmatched junction nucleotides: 5. This CDR3 is 12 amino acids long. Germline V gives CDR1 MNHEY, CDR2 SVGAGI. For the CDR3, the DNA is TGTGCCAGCAGCAGGACAGGAGGTGAAGCTTTCTTT. As protein: CASSRTGGEAFF.

V and J are TRBV28 and TRBJ2-5; 11 bases agree with TRBD2. V trimming: 6 bases; J trimming: 2 bases; junction bases outside the gene matches: 8. The CDR3 runs to 16 residues. CDR1 MDHEN and CDR2 SYDVKM come from the germline V gene. CDR3 sequence reads: CASSPRLAGPQETQYF. Here the CDR3 DNA reads TGTGCCAGCAGCCCGAGACTAGCGGGACCGCAAGAGACCCAGTACTTC.

This sequence joins TRBV4-1 and TRBJ1-5; D gene ambiguous. Trimming shortened V by 4 bases and J by 0 bases, and 22 bases separated the two germline ends. Germline CDR1 and CDR2: MGHRA and YSYEKL. This CDR3 is 19 amino acids long. The chain's CDR3 is CASSPSATGVLNSNQPQHF. The CDR3 nucleotides read TGCGCCAGCAGCCCGTCGGCCACGGGAGTACTTAATAGCAATCAGCCCCAGCATTTT.

This rearrangement joins TRBV4-1 to TRBJ2-1, with TRBD1 matching over 8 bases. The V segment lost 4 bases and the J segment 2 bases; nucleotides outside the gene matches: 7. CDR3 length: 16 residues. Germline V CDR1 and CDR2: MGHRA, YSYEKL. CDR3 bases: TGCGCCAGCAGCCTAGTGGGGACAGGAACCTACAATGAGCAGTTCTTC. Protein sequence: CASSLVGTGTYNEQFF.

A single count supports this clone. The chain is built from TRBV7-9 and TRBJ2-7; 7 nucleotides align to TRBD1. The V gene end was trimmed by 5 bases and the J gene end by 0 bases; junction bases not matched to a gene: 7. Looked up from germline, CDR1 is SEHNR and CDR2 is FQNEAQ (reference sequence). This CDR3 region has 15 residues. CDR3 coding DNA: TGTGCCAGCAGCCCAACAGGGACAGTCTCCTACGAGCAGTACTTC. This encodes CASSPTGTVSYEQYF.

This clone has at least ten counts. J is TRBJ2-7 and V is TRBV6-1; possible D gene TRBD2, 5 bases. Germline V gene lookup returns CDR1 MNHNS and CDR2 SASEGT. V shed 2 bases and J shed 3 bases, with 14 bases lying between them. The CDR3 runs 15 residues. This CDR3 is CASSENGMGIYEQYF. For the CDR3, the DNA is TGTGCCAGCAGTGAAAACGGGATGGGAATCTACGAGCAGTACTTC.

The sample holds one count of this clone. The CDR3 sequence is CASSTGTGPYEQYF. CDR3 in DNA: TGTGCCAGCAGTACCGGGACAGGGCCATACGAGCAGTACTTC. The chain combines TRBV6-5 with TRBJ2-7; TRBD1 matches at 9 bases. The CDR3 is 14 residues long. Germline V gene sequence: CDR1 MNHEY, CDR2 SVGAGI. Unmatched junction bases numbered 6, after V lost 5 bases and J lost 4 bases.

This clone was detected once. This chain connects TRBV7-9 to TRBJ2-5, with 7 bases fitting TRBD2. Per germline, CDR1 SEHNR and CDR2 FQNEAQ (reference sequence). The length of the CDR3 is 15 residues. Trimming at V came to 6 bases and at J to 1 base, leaving 8 bases not matched to a gene. CDR3 in DNA: TGTGCCAGCAGTAGGTGGGAGGGAGGCCAAGAGACCCAGTACTTC. Amino acid sequence: CASSRWEGGQETQYF.

In this sample, this clone turned up a few times. The chain uses TRBV28 and TRBJ2-2, with D possibly matching TRBD1 (6 bases). V was shortened by 8 bases and J by 1 base, with 14 bases between the two germline ends. The CDR3 spans 15 residues. The V gene's germline CDR1 is MDHEN and CDR2 SYDVKM. The CDR3: CASASGTKNTGELFF. In DNA form, the CDR3 reads TGTGCCAGCGCGTCCGGGACAAAGAACACCGGGGAGCTGTTTTTT.

This chain joins TRBV6-1 and TRBJ2-1, with TRBD1 as a possible D gene (5 bases). The CDR3 totals 14 residues. V lost 1 base and J lost 8, with 12 bases in between. Germline CDR1 MNHNS, CDR2 SASEGT. The DNA of the CDR3 is TGTGCCAGCAGTGAAGGGGGCCCTTTGCATGAGCAGTTCTTC. Translated, it gives CASSEGGPLHEQFF.

V is TRBV27 and J is TRBJ2-1; TRBD1 is a possible D gene (7 bases). Germline assignment: CDR1 MNHEY and CDR2 SMNVEV (reference sequence). There are 16 residues in the CDR3. V was trimmed by 5 bases and J by 2 bases, leaving 16 bases between them. CDR3 in amino acids: CASSGGTAGTYNEQFF. CDR3 sequence (DNA): TGTGCCAGCAGTGGCGGGACAGCCGGAACCTACAATGAGCAGTTCTTC.

Only a few counts were recorded for this clone. The rearrangement joins TRBV5-1 to TRBJ2-3; possibly TRBD2 for D (6 bases). V dropped 6 bases and J dropped 4 bases, with 15 bases sitting between them. The V gene's germline CDR1 is SGHRS and CDR2 YFSETQ. CDR3 length equals 14 residues. The DNA of the CDR3 is TGCGCCAGCATGGTACGCGGGATAGCAGATACGCAGTATTTT. Its protein product is CASMVRGIADTQYF.

V is TRBV6-4 and J is TRBJ2-2; D ambiguous. The germline gives CDR1 MRHNA, CDR2 SNTAGT. This CDR3 comprises 14 residues. The V and J ends lost 3 bases and 1 base respectively, with 6 bases between them. The CDR3 reads CASSELLNTGELFF. The CDR3, as DNA: TGTGCCAGCAGTGAACTCTTGAACACCGGGGAGCTGTTTTTT.

The chain links TRBV27 to TRBJ2-7; 9 nucleotides match TRBD2. V shed 2 bases, J shed 3 bases, and the junction held 5 bases outside the gene matches. The CDR3 spans 15 residues. Germline CDR1 reads MNHEY; CDR2 reads SMNVEV (reference sequence). CDR3 protein: CASSLRLAGFYEQYF. The CDR3 DNA sequence: TGTGCCAGCAGTTTAAGGCTAGCGGGATTCTACGAGCAGTACTTC.

About this clone: Other DNA sequences in this specimen translate into the identical CDR3. The chain is built from TRBV27 and TRBJ2-3; D might be TRBD2 (5 bases). Germline CDR1 reads MNHEY; CDR2 reads SMNVEV (reference sequence). V lost 2 bases and J lost 6, with 6 bases in between. This CDR3 is built from 12 residues. CDR3 residues: CASSLGGDTQYF. CDR3 DNA: TGTGCCAGCAGTTTAGGCGGGGATACGCAGTATTTT.